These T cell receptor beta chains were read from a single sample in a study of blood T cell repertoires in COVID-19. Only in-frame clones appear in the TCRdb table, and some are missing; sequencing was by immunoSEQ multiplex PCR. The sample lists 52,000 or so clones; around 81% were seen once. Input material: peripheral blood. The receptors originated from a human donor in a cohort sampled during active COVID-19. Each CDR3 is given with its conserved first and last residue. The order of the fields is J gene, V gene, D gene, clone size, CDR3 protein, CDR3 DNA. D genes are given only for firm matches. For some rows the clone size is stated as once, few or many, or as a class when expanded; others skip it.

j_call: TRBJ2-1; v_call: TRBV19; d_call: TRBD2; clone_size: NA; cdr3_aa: CASSIAPLAGGNEQFF; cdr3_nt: TGTGCCAGTAGTATAGCCCCACTAGCGGGAGGCAATGAGCAGTTCTTC
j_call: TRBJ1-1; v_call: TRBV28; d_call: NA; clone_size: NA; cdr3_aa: CASRDQGMVAFF; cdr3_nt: TGTGCCAGCAGAGATCAGGGGATGGTAGCTTTCTTT
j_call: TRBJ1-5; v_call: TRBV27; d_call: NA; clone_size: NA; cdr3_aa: CASSLIGQLNQPQHF; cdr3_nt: TGTGCCAGCAGTCTAATCGGACAGCTTAATCAGCCCCAGCATTTT
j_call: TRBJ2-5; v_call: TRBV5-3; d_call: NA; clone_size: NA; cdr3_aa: CARSLAPGTIETQYF; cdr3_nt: TGTGCCAGAAGCTTGGCCCCCGGGACAATAGAGACCCAGTACTTC
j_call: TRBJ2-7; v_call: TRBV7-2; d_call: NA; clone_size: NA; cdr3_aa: CASSLGPNREQYF; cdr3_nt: TGTGCCAGCAGCTTAGGACCCAACAGGGAGCAGTACTTC
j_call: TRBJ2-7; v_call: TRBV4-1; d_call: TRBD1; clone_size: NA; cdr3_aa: CASSQPGQGTKYF; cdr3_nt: TGCGCCAGCAGCCAACCGGGACAGGGGACGAAGTACTTC
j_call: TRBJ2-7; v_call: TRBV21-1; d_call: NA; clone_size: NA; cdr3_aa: CASSKVASGSVPYEQYF; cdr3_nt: NA
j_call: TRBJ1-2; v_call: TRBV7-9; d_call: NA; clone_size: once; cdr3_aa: CASSFWDTEDYGYTF; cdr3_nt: TGTGCCAGCAGCTTTTGGGACACTGAGGACTATGGCTACACCTTC
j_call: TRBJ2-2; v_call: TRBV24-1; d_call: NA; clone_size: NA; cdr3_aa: CATSVRGTGELFF; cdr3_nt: TGTGCCACCAGTGTCAGGGGAACCGGGGAGCTGTTTTTT
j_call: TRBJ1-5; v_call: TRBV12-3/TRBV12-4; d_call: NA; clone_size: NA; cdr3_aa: CASSFLNQPQHF; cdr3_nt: TGTGCCAGCAGTTTCCTCAATCAGCCCCAGCATTTT
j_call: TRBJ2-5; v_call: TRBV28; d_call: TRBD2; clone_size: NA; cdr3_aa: CASRGSGRAGETQYF; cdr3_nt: TGTGCCAGCAGGGGTAGCGGGAGGGCCGGGGAGACCCAGTACTTC
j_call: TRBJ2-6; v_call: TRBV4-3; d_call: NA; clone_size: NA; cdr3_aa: CASSQLRTVANVLTF; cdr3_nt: TGCGCCAGCAGCCAGTTACGAACTGTGGCCAACGTCCTGACTTTC
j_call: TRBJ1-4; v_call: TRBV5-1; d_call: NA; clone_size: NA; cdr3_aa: CASSLDSHNEKLFF; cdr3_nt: TGCGCCAGCAGCTTGGACAGTCATAATGAAAAACTGTTTTTT